A single sample gave rise to the 10 T cell receptor beta chains below, sequenced in a study of T cells after yellow fever vaccination. TCRdb recomputed calls from the 5' RACE reads with MiXCR, one row per CDR3 protein. Of about 340,000 distinct CDR3 sequences listed, under 15% are singletons. Material: CD4+ T cells sorted from PBMCs, obtained 15 days after the yellow fever booster vaccination. Receptor source: a man between 18 and 35 years old who received the YFV17D yellow fever vaccine.

The gene calls are TRBV24-1 and TRBJ2-2; D is unresolved. CDR1 is KGHDR, CDR2 SFDVKD, per germline. The CDR3 consists of 13 residues. Trimming took 4 bases from V and 7 from J, leaving 9 bases between them. CDR3 residues: CATSDPTGGELFF. CDR3 sequence (DNA): TGTGCCACCAGTGACCCTACCGGCGGGGAGCTGTTTTTT.

This clonotype was counted a few times. The chain couples TRBV7-3 to TRBJ1-5; 7 bases align to TRBD1. This CDR3 is 17 amino acids long. Germline values: CDR1 SGHTA, CDR2 FQGTGA. V shed 0 bases and J 4 bases; nucleotides not matched to a gene: 9. CDR3 in amino acids: CASSLTRGQGGNQPQHF. CDR3 in DNA: TGTGCCAGCAGCTTAACAAGAGGGCAGGGGGGTAATCAGCCCCAGCATTTT.

This clonotype occurred many times. The J gene is TRBJ2-7, the V gene TRBV6-1, with a tentative D call TRBD1 (6 bases). The CDR3 runs to 13 residues. Trimming left V 2 bases short and J 9 bases short, with 14 bases between. Germline CDR1 reads MNHNS; CDR2 reads SASEGT. The CDR3 DNA reads TGTGCCAGCAGTGAAACAGGGATTGGAAGGCAGTACTTC. Translation: CASSETGIGRQYF.

The chain combines TRBV5-1 with TRBJ2-7, with 7 bases that match TRBD1. The trim removed 1 base at V and 3 bases at J, leaving 1 base unmatched. Germline CDR1 reads SGHRS; CDR2 reads YFSETQ. CDR3 length: 13 amino acids. The CDR3 nucleotides read TGCGCCAGCAGCTTGTACAGGGGCTACGAGCAGTACTTC. Translating it yields CASSLYRGYEQYF. Drawing the rest from reference TRBV5-1 and TRBJ2-7, the complete variable domain is KAGVTQTPRYLIKTRGQQVTLSCSPISGHRSVSWYQQTPGQGLQFLFEYFSETQRNKGNFPGRFSGRQFSNSRSEMNVSTLELGDSALYLCASSLYRGYEQYFGPGTRLTVT.

The chain couples TRBV29-1 to TRBJ1-1, with 7 bases matching TRBD1. The V gene end was trimmed by 3 bases and the J gene end by 1 base; junction bases not matched to a gene: 14. The germline V gene encodes CDR1 SQVTM and CDR2 ANQGSEA. There are 17 residues in the CDR3. CDR3 loop: CSVDPDRAGVGNTEAFF. CDR3 nucleotides: TGCAGCGTTGACCCCGACAGGGCAGGGGTCGGGAACACTGAAGCTTTCTTT.

The chain is built from TRBV9 and TRBJ2-5; TRBD2 aligns across 10 bases. CDR3 length: 17 amino acids. Germline values: CDR1 SGDLS, CDR2 YYNGEE. V shed 0 bases, J shed 0 bases, and the junction held 5 bases outside the gene matches. The CDR3 sequence is CASSVGTSGVYQETQYF. CDR3 nucleotides: TGTGCCAGCAGCGTAGGGACTAGCGGAGTGTACCAAGAGACCCAGTACTTC.

The chain uses TRBV12-3 or TRBV12-4 and TRBJ1-5; tentative D call: TRBD1 (6 bases). V was shortened by 10 bases and J by 7 bases, with 14 bases between the two germline ends. This CDR3 is built from 12 residues. CDR3 coding DNA: TGTGCCACCAACAGGGCAGGGCAGCCCCAGCATTTT. This sequence encodes CATNRAGQPQHF.

This clonotype was recorded a few times. This sequence joins TRBV5-1 and TRBJ1-2; 9 bases agree with TRBD1. Per the germline V gene, CDR1 is SGHRS and CDR2 is YFSETQ. There are 16 residues in the CDR3. Unmatched junction bases numbered 10, after V lost 2 bases and J lost 5 bases. CDR3 in DNA: TGCGCCAGCAGCTTTGGACAGGGGCTTTCACCTTATGGCTACACCTTC. It is translated as CASSFGQGLSPYGYTF.

In its sample, this clonotype was seen many times. The CDR3 protein is CSVEGGYTF. The CDR3 nucleotides are TGCAGCGTTGAAGGTGGCTACACCTTC. V gene TRBV29-1 combines with J gene TRBJ1-2; no clear D. The CDR3 is 9 amino acids. The germline CDR1 and CDR2 sequences are SQVTM and ANQGSEA. Trimming left V 1 base short and J 7 bases short, with 1 base between.

The chain uses TRBV7-2 and TRBJ2-5; the match to TRBD1 covers 8 bases. The germline V gene has CDR1 SGHTA and CDR2 FQGNSA. This CDR3 has 14 residues. The V segment lost 4 bases and the J segment 5 bases; nucleotides outside the gene matches: 6. CDR3 region: CASSYDRGVETQYF. In nucleotides, the CDR3 is TGTGCCAGCAGCTACGACAGGGGCGTGGAGACCCAGTACTTC.